This T cell receptor (beta chain) is from a study of CD8+CD57+ T cells in acquired aplastic anemia. Study background: Isolated CD4+ and CD8+ cells, once sorted, yielded DNA averaging about 3.4 ug. Notes on the study in general: Patients showed no significant difference from controls in CD8+ Simpson's diversity. It was found that some 30 CD8+ CDR3 sequences were shared between patients and controls.

Genomic DNA, the template, was used for profiling of the TCR beta VDJ and CDR3. TCRdb re-derived calls from the reads in MiXCR, one entry per CDR3 protein. This sample yields more than 250,000 distinct CDR3 sequences, of which around 60% are seen a single time; approximately 8.2% belongs to the top ten. A word on this clonotype: Its antigen remains unknown.

CDR1 is SGHDT, CDR2 YYEEEE, per germline. Trimming cost V 2 bases and J 5 bases; bases outside gene matches: 7. The CDR3 spans 16 residues. This receptor was taken from a human donor with severe aplastic anemia or a healthy control (not recorded which). Sequences were obtained from sorted CD4+, CD8+, or CD8+CD57+ T cells (not recorded which) from PBMCs. The chain combines TRBV5-6 with TRBJ2-2; TRBD1 matches 9 bases. The CDR3 bases are TGTGCCAGCAGCTTCAAGCGGACAGGGGAAACCGGGGAGCTGTTTTTT. It codes for CASSFKRTGETGELFF.